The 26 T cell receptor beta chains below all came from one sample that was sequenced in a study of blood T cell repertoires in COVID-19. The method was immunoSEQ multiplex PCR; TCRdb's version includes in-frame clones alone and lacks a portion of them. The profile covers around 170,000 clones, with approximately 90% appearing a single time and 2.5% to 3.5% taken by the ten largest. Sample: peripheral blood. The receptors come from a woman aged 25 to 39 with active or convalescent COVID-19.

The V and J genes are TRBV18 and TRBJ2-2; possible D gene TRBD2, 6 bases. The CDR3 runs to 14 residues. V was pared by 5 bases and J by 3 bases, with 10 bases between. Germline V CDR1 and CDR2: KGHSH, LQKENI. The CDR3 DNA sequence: TGTGCCAGCTCAAGGAGGGACGACACCGGGGAGCTGTTTTTT. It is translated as CASSRRDDTGELFF. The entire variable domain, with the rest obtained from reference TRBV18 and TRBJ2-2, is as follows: NAGVMQNPRHLVRRRGQEARLRCSPMKGHSHVYWYRQLPEEGLKFMVYLQKENIIDESGMPKERFSAEFPKEGPSILRIQQVVRGDSAAYFCASSRRDDTGELFFGEGSRLTVL.

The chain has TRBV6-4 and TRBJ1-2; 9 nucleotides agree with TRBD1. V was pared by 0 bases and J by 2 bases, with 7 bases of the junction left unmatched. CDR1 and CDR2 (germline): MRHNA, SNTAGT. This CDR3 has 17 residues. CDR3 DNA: TGTGCCAGCAGTGACTCACCACAGGGGGCGGAAAACTATGGCTACACCTTC. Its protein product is CASSDSPQGAENYGYTF.

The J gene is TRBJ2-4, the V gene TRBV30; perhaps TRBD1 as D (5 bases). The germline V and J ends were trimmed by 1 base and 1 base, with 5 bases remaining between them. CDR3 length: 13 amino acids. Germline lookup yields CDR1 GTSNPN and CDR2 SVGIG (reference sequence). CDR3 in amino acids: CAWSEGAKNIQYF. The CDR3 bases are TGTGCCTGGAGTGAGGGGGCCAAAAACATTCAGTACTTC.

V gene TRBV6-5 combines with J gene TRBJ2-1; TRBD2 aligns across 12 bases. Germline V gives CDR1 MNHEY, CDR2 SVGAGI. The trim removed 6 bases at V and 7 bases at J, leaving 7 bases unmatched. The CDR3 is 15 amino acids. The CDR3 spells CASSSLAGGWNEQFF. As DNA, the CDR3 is TGTGCCAGCAGCTCACTAGCGGGGGGATGGAATGAGCAGTTCTTC.

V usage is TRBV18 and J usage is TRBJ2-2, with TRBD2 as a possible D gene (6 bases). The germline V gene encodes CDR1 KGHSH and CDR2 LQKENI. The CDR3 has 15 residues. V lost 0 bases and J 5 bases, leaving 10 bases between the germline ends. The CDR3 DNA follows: TGTGCCAGCTCACCACCCGGGAGCAATACCGGGGAGCTGTTTTTT. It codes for CASSPPGSNTGELFF. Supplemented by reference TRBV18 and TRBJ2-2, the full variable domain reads NAGVMQNPRHLVRRRGQEARLRCSPMKGHSHVYWYRQLPEEGLKFMVYLQKENIIDESGMPKERFSAEFPKEGPSILRIQQVVRGDSAAYFCASSPPGSNTGELFFGEGSRLTVL.

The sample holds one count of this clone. The CDR3 nucleotides are TGCGCCAGCAGCTTGGAAATGAGGACTGAAGCTTTCTTT. This gives the protein CASSLEMRTEAFF. The chain couples TRBV5-1 to TRBJ1-1; no reliable D call. The germline CDR1 and CDR2 sequences are SGHRS and YFSETQ. The CDR3 runs 13 residues. V dropped 0 bases and J dropped 5 bases, with 8 bases sitting between them.

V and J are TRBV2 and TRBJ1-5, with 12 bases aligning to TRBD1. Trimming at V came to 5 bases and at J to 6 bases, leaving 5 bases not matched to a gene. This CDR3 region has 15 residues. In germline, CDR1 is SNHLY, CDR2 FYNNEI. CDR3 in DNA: TGTGCCAGCAGTTGGGACAGGGGGCATGGTCAGCCCCAGCATTTT. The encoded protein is CASSWDRGHGQPQHF.

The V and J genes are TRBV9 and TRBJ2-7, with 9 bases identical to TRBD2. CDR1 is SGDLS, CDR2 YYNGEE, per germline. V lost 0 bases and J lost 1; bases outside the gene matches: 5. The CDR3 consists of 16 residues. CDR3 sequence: CASSVGSSGGSYEQYF. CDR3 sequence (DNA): TGTGCCAGCAGCGTAGGAAGTAGCGGGGGATCCTACGAGCAGTACTTC.

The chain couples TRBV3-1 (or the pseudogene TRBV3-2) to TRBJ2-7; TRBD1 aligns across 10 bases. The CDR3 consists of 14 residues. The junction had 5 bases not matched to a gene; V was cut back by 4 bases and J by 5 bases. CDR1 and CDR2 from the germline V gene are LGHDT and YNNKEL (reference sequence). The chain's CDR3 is CASSPPGTGDEQYF. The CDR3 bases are TGTGCCAGCAGCCCACCCGGGACAGGGGACGAGCAGTACTTC.

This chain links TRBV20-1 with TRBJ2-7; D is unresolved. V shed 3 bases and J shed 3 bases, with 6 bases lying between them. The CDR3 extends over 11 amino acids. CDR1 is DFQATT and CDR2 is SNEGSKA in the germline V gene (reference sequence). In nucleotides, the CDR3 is TGCAGTGCTAGGGCTGACTACGAGCAGTACTTC. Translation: CSARADYEQYF.

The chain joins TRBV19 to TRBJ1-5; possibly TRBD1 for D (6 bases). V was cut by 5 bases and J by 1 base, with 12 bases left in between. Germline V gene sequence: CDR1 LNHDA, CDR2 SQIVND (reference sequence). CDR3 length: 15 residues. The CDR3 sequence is CASSFGTPSNQPQHF. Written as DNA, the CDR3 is TGTGCCAGTAGTTTCGGGACACCCAGCAATCAGCCCCAGCATTTT.

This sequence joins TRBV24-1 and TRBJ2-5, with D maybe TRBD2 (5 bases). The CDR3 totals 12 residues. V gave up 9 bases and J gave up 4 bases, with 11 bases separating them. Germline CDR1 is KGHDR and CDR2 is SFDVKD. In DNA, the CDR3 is TGTGCCACCGGAGACGAGGGAGAGACCCAGTACTTC. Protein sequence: CATGDEGETQYF.

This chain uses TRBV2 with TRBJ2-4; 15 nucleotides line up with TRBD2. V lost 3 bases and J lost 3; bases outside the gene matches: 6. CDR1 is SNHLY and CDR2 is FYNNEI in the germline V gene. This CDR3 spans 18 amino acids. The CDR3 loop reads CASSDGLAGGRGKNIQYF. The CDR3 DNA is TGTGCCAGCAGTGATGGACTAGCGGGGGGGCGTGGCAAAAACATTCAGTACTTC.

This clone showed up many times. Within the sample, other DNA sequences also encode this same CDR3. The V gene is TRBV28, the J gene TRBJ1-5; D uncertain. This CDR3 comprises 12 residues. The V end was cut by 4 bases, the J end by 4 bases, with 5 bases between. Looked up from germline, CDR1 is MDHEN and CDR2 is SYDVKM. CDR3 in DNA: TGTGCCAGCAGTTCTTTAAATCAGCCCCAGCATTTT. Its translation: CASSSLNQPQHF.

The chain's CDR3 is CASSQPPGGGQETQYF. CDR3 coding DNA: TGTGCCAGCAGCCAACCCCCGGGAGGGGGTCAAGAGACCCAGTACTTC. V usage is TRBV11-3 and J usage is TRBJ2-5, with TRBD2 identical over 8 bases. CDR3 length: 16 amino acids. The V gene's germline CDR1 is SGHNT and CDR2 YENEEA. V shed 5 bases, J shed 2 bases, and the junction held 10 bases outside the gene matches.

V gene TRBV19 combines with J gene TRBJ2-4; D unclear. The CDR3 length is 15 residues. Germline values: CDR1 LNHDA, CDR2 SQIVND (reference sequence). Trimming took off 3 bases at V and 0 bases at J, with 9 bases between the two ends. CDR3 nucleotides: TGTGCCAGTAGTATGGTCGAACTAGCCAAAAACATTCAGTACTTC. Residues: CASSMVELAKNIQYF.

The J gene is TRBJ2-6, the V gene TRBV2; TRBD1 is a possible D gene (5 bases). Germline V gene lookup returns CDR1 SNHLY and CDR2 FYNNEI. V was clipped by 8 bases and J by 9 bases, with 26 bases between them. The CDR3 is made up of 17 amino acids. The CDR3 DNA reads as TGTGCCAGCCCCCCCCAGGGATCTTCTGATCTGGTCAACGTCCTGACTTTC. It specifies CASPPQGSSDLVNVLTF.

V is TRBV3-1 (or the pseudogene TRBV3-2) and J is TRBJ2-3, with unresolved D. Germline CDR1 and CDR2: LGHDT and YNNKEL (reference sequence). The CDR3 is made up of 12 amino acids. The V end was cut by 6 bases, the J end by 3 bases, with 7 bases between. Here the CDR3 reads CASSPRTDTQYF. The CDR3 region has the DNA TGTGCCAGCAGTCCCAGAACAGATACGCAGTATTTT.

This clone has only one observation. The CDR3 DNA follows: TGTGCCAGCAGCCTATCGGGACAGGTTGCCGGGGAGCTGTTTTTT. Protein sequence: CASSLSGQVAGELFF. The V gene is TRBV11-2, the J gene TRBJ2-2; 8 positions match TRBD1. This CDR3 has 15 residues. Germline V lookup: CDR1 SGHAT, CDR2 FQNNGV. With V trimmed by 5 bases and J by 6 bases, 8 bases remained unmatched.

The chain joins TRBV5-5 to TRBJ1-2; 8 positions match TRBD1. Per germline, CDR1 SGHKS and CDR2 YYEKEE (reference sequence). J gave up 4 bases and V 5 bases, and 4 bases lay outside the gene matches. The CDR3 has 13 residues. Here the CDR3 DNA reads TGTGCCAGCAGATTCGGGACAGGCTATGGCTACACCTTC. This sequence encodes CASRFGTGYGYTF.

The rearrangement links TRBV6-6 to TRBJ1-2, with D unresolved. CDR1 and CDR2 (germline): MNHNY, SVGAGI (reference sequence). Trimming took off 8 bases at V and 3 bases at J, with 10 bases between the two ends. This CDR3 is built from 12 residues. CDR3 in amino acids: CASFAADYGYTF. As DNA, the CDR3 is TGTGCCAGCTTCGCGGCCGACTATGGCTACACCTTC.

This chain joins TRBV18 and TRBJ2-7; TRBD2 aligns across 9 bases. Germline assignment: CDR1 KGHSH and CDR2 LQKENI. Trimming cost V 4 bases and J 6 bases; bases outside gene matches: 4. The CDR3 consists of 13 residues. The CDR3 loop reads CASSLAGVPEQYF. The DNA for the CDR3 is TGTGCCAGCTCACTAGCGGGAGTCCCCGAGCAGTACTTC.

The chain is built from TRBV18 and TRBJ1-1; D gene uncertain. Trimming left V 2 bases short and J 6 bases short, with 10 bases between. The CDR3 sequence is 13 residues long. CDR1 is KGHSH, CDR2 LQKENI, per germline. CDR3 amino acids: CASSPTRGAEAFF. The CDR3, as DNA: TGTGCCAGCTCACCAACAAGAGGTGCTGAAGCTTTCTTT.

CDR3 amino acids: CASSESTGTGTGGGGYTF. In nucleotides, the CDR3 is TGCGCCAGCAGTGAGTCCACCGGGACAGGGACGGGTGGTGGTGGCTACACCTTC. This chain links TRBV10-2 with TRBJ1-2; 9 bases align to TRBD1. V dropped 0 bases and J dropped 7; count of bases not matched to a gene: 15. This CDR3 region has 18 residues. Germline-derived CDR1 and CDR2 are WSHSY and SAAADI.

CDR3 nucleotide sequence: TGTGCCAGTCTATGGTCAGGGGGCTACGAGCAGTACTTC. The encoded protein is CASLWSGGYEQYF. The genes are TRBV6-5 and TRBJ2-7; 7 nucleotides align to TRBD1. J was trimmed by 3 bases and V by 9 bases; bases with no gene match: 8. The germline CDR1 and CDR2 sequences are MNHEY and SVGAGI. CDR3 size: 13 residues.

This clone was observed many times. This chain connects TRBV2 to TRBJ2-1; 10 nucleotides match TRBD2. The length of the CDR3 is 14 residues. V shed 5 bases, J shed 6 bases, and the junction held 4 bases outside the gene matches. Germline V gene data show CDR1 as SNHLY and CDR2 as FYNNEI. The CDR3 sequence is CASSTGTSANEQFF. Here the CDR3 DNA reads TGTGCCAGCAGTACCGGGACTAGCGCCAATGAGCAGTTCTTC.